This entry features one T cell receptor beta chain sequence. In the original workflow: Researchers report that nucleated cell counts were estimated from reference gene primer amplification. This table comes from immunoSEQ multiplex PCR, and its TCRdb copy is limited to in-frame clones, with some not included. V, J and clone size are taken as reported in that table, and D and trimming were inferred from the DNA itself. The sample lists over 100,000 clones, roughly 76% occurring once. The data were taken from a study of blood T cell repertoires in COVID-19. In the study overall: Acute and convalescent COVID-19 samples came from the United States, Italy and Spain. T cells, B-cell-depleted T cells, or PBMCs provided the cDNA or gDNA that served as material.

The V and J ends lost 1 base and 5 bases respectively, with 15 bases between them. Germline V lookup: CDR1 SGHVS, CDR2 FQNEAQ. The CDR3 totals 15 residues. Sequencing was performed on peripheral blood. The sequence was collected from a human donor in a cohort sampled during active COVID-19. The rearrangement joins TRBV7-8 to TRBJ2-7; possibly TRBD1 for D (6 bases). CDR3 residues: CASSLVLAGDHEQYF. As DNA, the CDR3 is TGTGCCAGCAGCTTAGTATTAGCAGGGGACCACGAGCAGTACTTC. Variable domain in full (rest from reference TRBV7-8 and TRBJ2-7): GAGVSQSPRYKVAKRGQDVALRCDPISGHVSLFWYQQALGQGPEFLTYFQNEAQLDKSGLPSDRFFAERPEGSVSTLKIQRTQQEDSAVYLCASSLVLAGDHEQYFGPGTRLTVT.